These 19 T cell receptor beta chains were sequenced from one sample in a study of T cell responses to AZD1222 COVID-19 vaccine. Sequenced by immunoSEQ multiplex PCR; TCRdb stores in-frame clones only, minus some. The data show roughly 70,000 clones, roughly 87% seen once. Source: peripheral blood, taken 28 days after the second AZD1222 dose. These receptor sequences come from an adult who received the AZD1222 COVID-19 vaccine.

This clone was seen more than once but under ten times. The V call is TRBV3-1 (or the pseudogene TRBV3-2), the J call TRBJ2-7; the D is unclear. Germline V CDR1 and CDR2: LGHDT, YNNKEL (reference sequence). This CDR3 has 12 residues. Trimming shortened V by 3 bases and J by 9 bases, and 12 bases separated the two germline ends. In nucleotides, the CDR3 is TGTGCCAGCAGCCAGAGCTCCGGGCCGCAGTACTTC. This encodes CASSQSSGPQYF.

The chain recombines TRBV18 with TRBJ1-1; 10 nucleotides line up with TRBD1. There are 15 residues in the CDR3. In germline, CDR1 is KGHSH, CDR2 LQKENI. Trimming at V came to 3 bases and at J to 5 bases, leaving 6 bases not matched to a gene. CDR3 region: CASSPRQGAGTEAFF. The CDR3 DNA is TGTGCCAGCTCACCGCGACAGGGGGCAGGAACTGAAGCTTTCTTT.

V gene TRBV7-6 combines with J gene TRBJ1-2; possible D gene TRBD1, 5 bases. From germline, CDR1 is SGHVS and CDR2 FNYEAQ. The V gene lost 5 bases and the J gene lost 4 bases, with 17 bases spanning the gap. The CDR3 is 15 amino acids. CDR3 amino acids: CASSPLREVGYGYTF. In DNA form, the CDR3 reads TGTGCCAGCAGCCCTCTCAGGGAAGTTGGCTATGGCTACACCTTC.

In DNA form, the CDR3 reads TGTGCCAGCTCACAAGCCCTACAGGGTCGGGACGAGCAGTACTTC. Amino acid sequence: CASSQALQGRDEQYF. The J gene is TRBJ2-7, the V gene TRBV18; D perhaps matches TRBD1 (6 bases). This CDR3 has 15 amino acids. Germline V CDR1 and CDR2: KGHSH, LQKENI. V was pared by 4 bases and J by 5 bases, with 18 bases between.

The chain carries TRBV30 and TRBJ1-4, with D perhaps TRBD1 (5 bases). The V end lost 1 base, the J end lost 7 bases, and 13 bases lay between the germline ends. Looked up from germline, CDR1 is GTSNPN and CDR2 is SVGIG (reference sequence). The CDR3 runs 14 residues. CDR3: CAWSAGIEGEKLFF. The CDR3 coding sequence is TGTGCCTGGAGTGCAGGGATTGAGGGTGAAAAACTGTTTTTT. Full variable domain (rest looked up from reference TRBV30 and TRBJ1-4): SQTIHQWPATLVQPVGSPLSLECTVEGTSNPNLYWYRQAAGRGLQLLFYSVGIGQISSEVPQNLSASRPQDRQFILSSKKLLLSDSGFYLCAWSAGIEGEKLFFGSGTQLSVL.

The chain combines TRBV7-9 with TRBJ2-7; D tentatively reads TRBD1 or TRBD2 (5 bases each). CDR3 length: 15 amino acids. V dropped 3 bases and J dropped 5 bases, with 17 bases sitting between them. Germline CDR1 reads SEHNR; CDR2 reads FQNEAQ (reference sequence). The chain's CDR3 is CASSLWTDRGDEQYF. DNA for the CDR3: TGTGCCAGCAGCTTGTGGACTGATAGGGGTGACGAGCAGTACTTC.

The genes are TRBV6-6 and TRBJ2-7; 7 bases fit TRBD2. V lost 6 bases to trimming and J lost 5 bases; unmatched junction nucleotides: 4. Germline V CDR1 and CDR2: MNHNY, SVGAGI (reference sequence). The CDR3 is made up of 12 amino acids. DNA of the CDR3: TGTGCCAGCAGCTCCCGGGGGGACGAGCAGTACTTC. It codes for CASSSRGDEQYF.

V gene TRBV5-1 combines with J gene TRBJ1-2, with D perhaps TRBD1 (6 bases). There are 14 residues in the CDR3. Trimming removed 0 bases at V and 6 bases at J, with 12 bases between. CDR1 is SGHRS, CDR2 YFSETQ, per germline. For the CDR3, the DNA is TGCGCCAGCAGCTTGGCACCTGGACAGCATGGCTACACCTTC. Its translation: CASSLAPGQHGYTF.

The chain joins TRBV7-2 to TRBJ2-7; 7 bases align to TRBD2. V trimming: 1 base; J trimming: 2 bases; junction bases outside the gene matches: 5. Germline CDR1 reads SGHTA; CDR2 reads FQGNSA. There are 15 residues in the CDR3. CDR3 protein: CASSLGGGRPYEQYF. CDR3 nucleotide sequence: TGTGCCAGCAGCTTAGGGGGGGGACGACCCTACGAGCAGTACTTC.

The rearrangement uses TRBV13 and TRBJ2-7, with TRBD2 matching over 8 bases. Germline CDR1 reads PRHDT; CDR2 reads FYEKMQ (reference sequence). The V segment lost 3 bases and the J segment 10 bases; nucleotides outside the gene matches: 2. The CDR3 spans 11 residues. Here the CDR3 reads CASSFSGSQYF. CDR3 DNA sequence: TGTGCCAGCAGCTTCAGCGGGAGCCAGTACTTC.

The chain links TRBV7-3 to TRBJ2-2; D gene ambiguous. Germline V gene lookup returns CDR1 SGHTA and CDR2 FQGTGA. Trimming cost V 5 bases and J 1 base, with 5 bases left between them. The CDR3 runs to 13 residues. CDR3 in DNA: TGTGCCAGCAGCGCCTGGAACACCGGGGAGCTGTTTTTT. Protein product: CASSAWNTGELFF.

CDR3 in DNA: TGTGCCAGTAGTATAGATCGTACAGGGGGCCAAGAGACCCAGTACTTC. Encoded protein: CASSIDRTGGQETQYF. This chain uses TRBV19 with TRBJ2-5; TRBD1 matches at 8 bases. Germline V gene sequence: CDR1 LNHDA, CDR2 SQIVND (reference sequence). J gave up 1 base and V 0 bases, and 4 bases lay outside the gene matches. The CDR3 has 16 amino acids.

The V call is TRBV5-4, the J call TRBJ1-5; D unclear. Trimming removed 2 bases at V and 2 bases at J, with 17 bases between. This CDR3 spans 17 amino acids. Germline-derived CDR1 and CDR2 are SGHNT and YYREEE (reference sequence). The chain's CDR3 is CASSLGPPGFGNQPQHF. The CDR3 coding sequence is TGTGCCAGCAGCTTAGGTCCCCCCGGGTTCGGCAATCAGCCCCAGCATTTT.

This clone showed up just a few times. The V call is TRBV11-2, the J call TRBJ2-7; 11 positions match TRBD2. This CDR3 is 16 amino acids long. Germline CDR1 and CDR2: SGHAT and FQNNGV. Trimming cost V 1 base and J 3 bases; bases outside gene matches: 5. The CDR3 loop reads CASSLVLTSGSYEQYF. DNA of the CDR3: TGTGCCAGCAGCTTAGTTCTAACTAGCGGGAGCTACGAGCAGTACTTC.

CDR3 amino acids: CATLDSGNTIYF. In DNA, the CDR3 is TGTGCCACCCTGGACTCTGGAAACACCATATATTTT. V usage is TRBV12-3 or TRBV12-4 and J usage is TRBJ1-3; unclear D gene. Trimming removed 10 bases from V and 0 bases from J, with 7 bases in between. The CDR3 has 12 amino acids.

The rearrangement links TRBV9 to TRBJ2-3; 7 nucleotides agree with TRBD1. CDR1 is SGDLS and CDR2 is YYNGEE in the germline V gene. CDR3 length: 17 residues. J lost 2 bases, V lost 4 bases, and 13 bases had no gene match. In DNA, the CDR3 is TGTGCCAGCAGCCCCCGGGCCGACAGGGCCTTCACAGATACGCAGTATTTT. Its translation is CASSPRADRAFTDTQYF.

This chain uses TRBV9 with TRBJ1-1, with a possible D match to TRBD1 (5 bases). Germline V gene lookup returns CDR1 SGDLS and CDR2 YYNGEE. This CDR3 is built from 15 residues. V was clipped by 1 base and J by 2 bases, with 12 bases between them. CDR3 loop: CASSVQDMANTEAFF. DNA of the CDR3: TGTGCCAGCAGCGTACAGGACATGGCTAACACTGAAGCTTTCTTT. Full variable domain (missing parts from reference TRBV9 and TRBJ1-1): DSGVTQTPKHLITATGQRVTLRCSPRSGDLSVYWYQQSLDQGLQFLIQYYNGEERAKGNILERFSAQQFPDLHSELNLSSLELGDSALYFCASSVQDMANTEAFFGQGTRLTVV.

The chain links TRBV25-1 to TRBJ1-2; D remains ambiguous. The V gene lost 7 bases and the J gene lost 5 bases, with 8 bases spanning the gap. The germline CDR1 and CDR2 sequences are MGHDK and SYGVNS. The CDR3 covers 11 residues. CDR3 residues: CASKSSYGYTF. The CDR3 coding sequence is TGTGCCAGCAAGTCGAGTTATGGCTACACCTTC.

V is TRBV9 and J is TRBJ2-2; D may be TRBD2 (6 bases). Germline V gene lookup returns CDR1 SGDLS and CDR2 YYNGEE. The CDR3 is made up of 17 amino acids. V gave up 3 bases and J gave up 5 bases, with 20 bases separating them. This CDR3 is CASSAQPGLLFTGELFF. DNA of the CDR3: TGTGCCAGCAGCGCCCAACCGGGACTTCTTTTTACCGGGGAGCTGTTTTTT.